This entry is about one T cell receptor beta chain. Its target is unknown. The PCR employed 60 Vbeta primers together with 13 Jbeta primers. Data came from immunoSEQ multiplex PCR; TCRdb stores just in-frame clones and leaves some out. The sample shows 100,000 to 120,000 clones, around 83% of them seen only once. The data originate from a study of cytomegalovirus exposure and HLA in healthy donors. The wider study: Researchers previously reported finding roughly 120 million unique TCR beta sequences from about 170 million T cells. Assignment to the Caucasian-associated ancestry cluster applied to around 80% of the approximately 400 genotyped donors.

The study's findings and limits: A missense DCLRE1C variant was associated with V- and J-gene trimming of TCR beta chains in a later analysis, and an independent cohort replicated the association.

The germline V gene encodes CDR1 SGHTA and CDR2 FQGNSA. The V end was cut by 2 bases, the J end by 4 bases, with 8 bases between. This CDR3 contains 13 residues. This sequence originates from an older woman in good health and CMV-seropositive. V is TRBV7-2 and J is TRBJ2-5; D not certain. Sequencing input: PBMCs. The DNA of the CDR3 is TGTGCCAGCAGCTTACAGACGGGAGAGACCCAGTACTTC. Residues: CASSLQTGETQYF.